Sequencing of this T cell receptor (beta chain) was carried out in a study of blood T cell repertoires in COVID-19 (dated by TCRdb to the early 2020s). For context, the study as a whole: Collaborator samples came from the United States, Italy and Spain and covered acute and convalescent phases of COVID-19. The material from the prospective study consisted of cDNA or gDNA derived from T cells, B-cell-depleted T cells, or PBMCs. The samples were drawn from two sources: the first 160 participants of the ongoing ImmuneRACE study, and fewer than 1,500 subjects contributed by 6 global collaborators. Where HLA class I and class II types were available, the types were taken from metadata supplied by the sample provider, not from assay-based typing. The repertoires were released in a freely available public database intended as a resource for research on the immune response to SARS-CoV-2. Sample metadata almost always included a de-identified subject ID, COVID-19 status, age in years and sex. The dataset comprised deeply sampled blood TCRbeta repertoires from subjects exposed to, actively infected with, or recovered from COVID-19. Study-wide conclusions, independent of this receptor: How much clinical and demographic metadata was included differed by source and by participant, and the metadata was provided uncurated.

TCRbeta CDR3 regions were amplified from genomic DNA by means of the immunoSEQ Assay, a bias-controlled multiplex PCR. For the original study's pipeline: The number of nucleated cells in each sample was estimated by amplification of reference gene primers within the assay. To quantify the absolute abundance of each unique TCRbeta CDR3 rearrangement, sequence reads were collapsed and filtered. For each sample, productive Simpson clonality was calculated as the square root of Simpson's diversity index over productive rearrangements. In TCRdb, the immuneACCESS table is reduced to in-frame sequences with V and J assigned. These tables do not hold every clone; where another copy was compared, an unresolved V gene accounts for under half, and the others remain unexplained. V and J calls and clone size are given by that table; D and trimming were obtained from the DNA. In this sample the table shows fewer than 250,000 clones, around 80% of which occur a single time. The leading ten clones occupy around 7.4% of the sample.

Participants in the prospective study were enrolled through a virtual design, were aged 18 to 89 years, and lived in roughly 25 United States geographic areas. In the prospective study, participants were assigned to cohorts based on the clinical history participants reported in a screening survey and a study questionnaire. Mobile phlebotomists in the prospective study collected whole blood, serum and a nasopharyngeal or oropharyngeal swab from every participant. Prospective study participants could optionally give additional blood draws and questionnaires over a roughly two-month period. Before DNA extraction, prospective study blood samples were shipped either frozen or at room temperature. On this clone itself: No antigen is known for it. Base quality data are lacking; no much larger clone is found one base away.

The CDR3 runs 15 residues from the cysteine to the phenylalanine. Only the CDR3 part of the read is kept: 45 bases, read in frame from the first base. At the junction V is shortened by 6 bases and J by 2 bases; bases outside the gene matches: 4. Reading the germline V gene gives CDR1 WSHSY and CDR2 SAAADI. The rearrangement joined TRBV10-2 to TRBJ2-7, with 13 central nucleotides matching TRBD2. This receptor was obtained from a woman between 40 and 55 years old with acute COVID-19. The specimen sequenced was PBMCs or T cells enriched from blood (not recorded which). Read as DNA, the sequence is TGCGCCAGCAGACTAGCGGGAGGGCCTACCTACGAGCAGTACTTC. Translated, this is CASRLAGGPTYEQYF.